What follows are 10 T cell receptor beta chains derived from one specimen sequenced in a study of cytomegalovirus exposure and HLA in healthy donors. The PCR had 60 Vbeta and 13 Jbeta primers. Measured with immunoSEQ multiplex PCR; TCRdb has only the in-frame clones, and not every one. This table holds some 200,000 clones, approximately 78% found once. Sequencing input: PBMCs. The receptors stem from a young woman in good health and CMV-seronegative.

The V call is TRBV6-1, the J call TRBJ1-3; D gene unclear. Germline V gives CDR1 MNHNS, CDR2 SASEGT. The CDR3 consists of 15 residues. The V gene lost 3 bases and the J gene lost 0 bases, with 9 bases spanning the gap. CDR3 nucleotide sequence: TGTGCCAGCAGTGATCCGGTTCACTCTGGAAACACCATATATTTT. Protein: CASSDPVHSGNTIYF.

This clone was recorded once. The V and J genes are TRBV19 and TRBJ2-2; tentatively, D is TRBD1 (5 bases). With 4 bases removed from V and 5 bases from J, the gap between germline ends came to 14 bases. The CDR3 is made up of 15 amino acids. CDR1 LNHDA and CDR2 SQIVND come from the germline V gene (reference sequence). The CDR3 DNA reads as TGTGCCAGTAGTACCCAAAGCAGGGATACCGGGGAGCTGTTTTTT. It specifies CASSTQSRDTGELFF.

The V call is TRBV7-9, the J call TRBJ2-2; the match to TRBD2 covers 8 bases. Germline-derived CDR1 and CDR2 are SEHNR and FQNEAQ (reference sequence). This CDR3 has 15 residues. Germline trimming cut 3 bases from V and 3 bases from J; bases unmatched to any gene: 3. Written as DNA, the CDR3 is TGTGCCAGCAGCTTTGGCGGGGGGCACACCGGGGAGCTGTTTTTT. As protein: CASSFGGGHTGELFF.

This rearrangement joins TRBV29-1 to TRBJ1-2; no clear D gene. The CDR3 consists of 14 residues. Germline V gene sequence: CDR1 SQVTM, CDR2 ANQGSEA. V lost 0 bases and J 8 bases, leaving 16 bases between the germline ends. The CDR3 DNA reads TGCAGCGTTGAAGATGGCTGGAGCTCGGCGGGCTACACCTTC. It encodes CSVEDGWSSAGYTF.

In this sample, this clone turned up once. Written as DNA, the CDR3 is TGTGCTGCACCGGGACAGGGGAATTACGAGCAGTACTTC. Its protein is CAAPGQGNYEQYF. The rearrangement links TRBV12-5 to TRBJ2-7; 10 nucleotides line up with TRBD1. CDR1 and CDR2 (germline): LGHNT, FRNRAP. The CDR3 has 13 residues. V shed 11 bases and J 4 bases; nucleotides not matched to a gene: 8.

This clone has just one count. The rearrangement links TRBV4-2 to TRBJ2-5, with a weak D call TRBD2 (5 bases). CDR1 is LGHNA and CDR2 is YNFKEQ in the germline V gene. The CDR3 consists of 14 residues. V was shortened by 3 bases and J by 5 bases, with 13 bases between the two germline ends. CDR3 in amino acids: CASSHPSRGETQYF. DNA of the CDR3: TGTGCCAGCAGCCACCCCTCGCGAGGGGAGACCCAGTACTTC.

The chain joins TRBV5-1 to TRBJ2-5; D possibly corresponds to TRBD2 (5 bases). The J call could be wrong; TRBJ2-7 is a better fit for the DNA end. Germline V gene lookup returns CDR1 SGHRS and CDR2 YFSETQ. This CDR3 has 16 residues. The CDR3 loop is CASSLEPGIRSYEQYF. In nucleotides, the CDR3 is TGCGCCAGCAGCTTGGAACCGGGAATCAGGTCCTACGAGCAGTACTTC.

A single count supports this clone. The chain links TRBV5-1 to TRBJ2-6, with TRBD1 identical over 8 bases. Germline V gene data show CDR1 as SGHRS and CDR2 as YFSETQ. The length of the CDR3 is 16 residues. With V trimmed by 0 bases and J by 4 bases, 3 bases remained unmatched. The CDR3: CASSLGQGPGANVLTF. DNA for the CDR3: TGCGCCAGCAGCTTGGGACAGGGGCCCGGGGCCAACGTCCTGACTTTC.

For this clone: The same CDR3 is also encoded by other DNA sequences in this sample. The V gene is TRBV7-9, the J gene TRBJ1-1; 8 bases match TRBD1. The V and J ends lost 4 bases and 4 bases, in that order; junction bases with no gene match: 5. The length of the CDR3 is 14 residues. Germline-derived CDR1 and CDR2 are SEHNR and FQNEAQ (reference sequence). The CDR3 region has the DNA TGTGCCAGCAGCTCGCCGACAGGGGCCACTGAAGCTTTCTTT. This translates into CASSSPTGATEAFF.

This chain connects TRBV27 to TRBJ2-1, with D tentatively TRBD2 (5 bases). V was cut by 1 base and J by 3 bases, with 13 bases left in between. The germline gives CDR1 MNHEY, CDR2 SMNVEV (reference sequence). The CDR3 has 16 amino acids. CDR3 protein: CASSLWTGSLYNEQFF. The CDR3 DNA is TGTGCCAGCAGTTTATGGACGGGGAGTCTCTACAATGAGCAGTTCTTC.